A single sample is the source of the 2 T cell receptor beta chains below, sequenced in a study of shared clonotypes between healthy human individuals (dated by TCRdb to the early 2020s). Library preparation was by the immunoSEQ multiplex PCR assay. In TCRdb, the immuneACCESS table is reduced to in-frame sequences with V and J assigned. These tables do not hold every clone; where another copy was compared, an unresolved V gene accounts for under half, and the others remain unexplained. For this sample the table gives hundreds of thousands of clones, of which roughly 70% were detected only once. Of the sample, more than 1.5% falls within the top ten clones. The sequenced sample consisted of memory CD4+ T cells sorted from blood. What this sample's cell subset or site label stands for: CD45RA-negative fraction. These receptors were collected from a woman between 25 and 40 years old in good health.

The table lists this clone with a count of one. CDR3 region: CASRAGGHRGGQPQHF. The CDR3 coding sequence is TGTGCCAGCAGGGCCGGCGGACACAGGGGGGGTCAGCCCCAGCATTTT. V is TRBV28 and J is TRBJ1-5, with TRBD1 matching over 8 bases. CDR1 is MDHEN and CDR2 is SYDVKM in the germline V gene. The CDR3 extends over 16 amino acids. Trimming cost V 6 bases and J 6 bases; bases outside gene matches: 13.

The chain combines TRBV4-1 with TRBJ2-7, with D perhaps matching TRBD1 or TRBD2 (5 bases each). Germline V gives CDR1 MGHRA, CDR2 YSYEKL. Trimming stripped 8 bases from V and 2 bases from J, with 19 bases between. CDR3 size: 15 residues. CDR3 sequence (DNA): TGCGCCAGCTGGAGGATGGGGCTGGCCGCCTACGAGCAGTACTTC. It codes for CASWRMGLAAYEQYF.